This T cell receptor (beta chain) was recorded in a study of CD8 T cells in ankylosing spondylitis. Each CDR3 protein gets one entry after TCRdb re-called the 5' RACE reads with MiXCR. The profile shows fewer than 350,000 distinct CDR3 sequences, approximately 10% of them singletons. The CDR3 loop spans 18 amino acids. V was pared by 8 bases and J by 0 bases, with 18 bases of the junction left unmatched. The germline V gene has CDR1 MDHEN and CDR2 SYDVKM. This clonotype has ten or more counts. The chain combines TRBV28 with TRBJ1-1; 7 bases are shared with TRBD1. The origin of this receptor is a female donor with ankylosing spondylitis or in good health (not recorded which). The sample comprised blood, either unsorted or a sorted T cell fraction (not recorded which). CDR3 region: CASQGEKSGNTMNTEAFF. CDR3 DNA: TGTGCCAGCCAGGGGGAAAAGAGCGGCAACACAATGAACACTGAAGCTTTCTTT. Supplemented by reference TRBV28 and TRBJ1-1, the full variable domain reads DVKVTQSSRYLVKRTGEKVFLECVQDMDHENMFWYRQDPGLGLRLIYFSYDVKMKEKGDIPEGYSVSREKKERFSLILESASTNQTSMYLCASQGEKSGNTMNTEAFFGQGTRLTVV.